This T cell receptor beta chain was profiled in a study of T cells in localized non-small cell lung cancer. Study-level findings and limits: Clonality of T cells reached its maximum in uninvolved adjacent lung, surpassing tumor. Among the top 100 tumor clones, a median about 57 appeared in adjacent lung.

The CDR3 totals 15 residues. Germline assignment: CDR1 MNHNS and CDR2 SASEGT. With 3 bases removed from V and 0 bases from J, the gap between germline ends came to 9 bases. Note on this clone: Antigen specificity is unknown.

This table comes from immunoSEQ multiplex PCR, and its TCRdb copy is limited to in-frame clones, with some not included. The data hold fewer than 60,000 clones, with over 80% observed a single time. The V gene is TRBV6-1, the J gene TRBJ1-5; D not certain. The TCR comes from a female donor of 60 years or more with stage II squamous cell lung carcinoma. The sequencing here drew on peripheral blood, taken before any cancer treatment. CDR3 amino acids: CASSDPGNSNQPQHF. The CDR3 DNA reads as TGTGCCAGCAGTGACCCCGGGAATAGCAATCAGCCCCAGCATTTT.